The 25 T cell receptor beta chains given below trace back to one sample, sequenced in a study of shared clonotypes between healthy human individuals. The method was immunoSEQ multiplex PCR; TCRdb's version includes in-frame clones alone and lacks a portion of them. This sample carries around 95,000 clones, around two thirds of them seen once, and the ten largest clones take less than 55%. The specimen was memory CD8+ T cells sorted from blood. Subset specified: CD45RO+ cells pooled with CCR7-negative TemRA cells. These receptors were obtained from a man aged 25 to 40 in good health.

The chain employs TRBV14 and TRBJ2-2; 9 nucleotides agree with TRBD2. The V segment lost 10 bases and the J segment 5 bases; nucleotides outside the gene matches: 5. Germline V gene sequence: CDR1 SGHDN, CDR2 FVKESK. This CDR3 has 13 amino acids. CDR3: CATVAGATGELFF. The CDR3 DNA is TGTGCCACCGTAGCGGGAGCGACCGGGGAGCTGTTTTTT.

The V call is TRBV27, the J call TRBJ2-1; 15 positions match TRBD2. In germline, CDR1 is MNHEY, CDR2 SMNVEV (reference sequence). V was clipped by 6 bases and J by 1 base; unmatched bases: 7. The CDR3 runs 18 residues. The CDR3 spells CASSGLAGGPGSYNEQFF. The CDR3, as DNA: TGTGCCAGCAGCGGACTAGCGGGAGGGCCGGGGTCCTACAATGAGCAGTTCTTC.

This clone has a single count. The rearrangement uses TRBV9 and TRBJ2-1, with 13 bases that match TRBD2. The CDR3 totals 18 residues. The junction had 8 bases not matched to a gene; V was cut back by 4 bases and J by 1 base. Germline CDR1 is SGDLS and CDR2 is YYNGEE. Written as DNA, the CDR3 is TGTGCCAGCAGCTCAGGACTAGCGGGAGAGTTATCCTACAATGAGCAGTTCTTC. It is translated as CASSSGLAGELSYNEQFF.

The CDR3, as DNA: TGTGCCAGCAGTTACCGGGGGCCACACAATGAGCAGTTCTTC. It codes for CASSYRGPHNEQFF. V and J are TRBV6-5 and TRBJ2-1; possibly TRBD1 or TRBD2 for D (6 bases each). Germline CDR1 is MNHEY and CDR2 is SVGAGI. The length of the CDR3 is 14 residues. Between the trimmed V and J ends, which lost 2 bases and 5 bases, there was a span of 10 bases.

The rearrangement joins TRBV7-3 to TRBJ2-3, with 7 bases aligning to TRBD1. There are 14 residues in the CDR3. Unmatched junction bases numbered 5, after V lost 5 bases and J lost 3 bases. The germline V gene has CDR1 SGHTA and CDR2 FQGTGA. CDR3 DNA: TGTGCCAGCAGCCAAGACAGGGTGACAGATACGCAGTATTTT. It specifies CASSQDRVTDTQYF.

The V call is TRBV15, the J call TRBJ1-2, with 7 nucleotides matching TRBD1. V dropped 5 bases and J dropped 3; count of bases not matched to a gene: 3. The CDR3 sequence is 13 residues long. Germline V gives CDR1 LNHNV, CDR2 YYDKDF (reference sequence). CDR3 residues: CATSQGGHYGYTF. The CDR3, as DNA: TGTGCCACCAGCCAGGGGGGACACTATGGCTACACCTTC.

Remarks on this clone: With a far larger clone one base away, a read error is the likely cause. J is TRBJ1-5 and V is TRBV7-2; perhaps TRBD1 as D (6 bases). The CDR3 extends over 16 amino acids. Germline assignment: CDR1 SGHTA and CDR2 FQGNSA. V was pared by 0 bases and J by 3 bases, with 12 bases between. The CDR3 region is CASSLAGQGINQPQHF. CDR3 DNA sequence: TGTGCCAGCAGCTTAGCAGGGCAGGGGATCAATCAGCCCCAGCATTTT. Filled out from reference TRBV7-2 and TRBJ1-5, the complete variable domain reads GAGVSQSPSNKVTEKGKDVELRCDPISGHTALYWYRQSLGQGLEFLIYFQGNSAPDKSGLPSDRFSAERTGGSVSTLTIQRTQQEDSAVYLCASSLAGQGINQPQHFGDGTRLSIL.

This chain joins TRBV5-1 and TRBJ2-2; D unresolved. The CDR3 covers 16 residues. The germline V gene encodes CDR1 SGHRS and CDR2 YFSETQ. V was shortened by 4 bases and J by 0 bases, with 13 bases between the two germline ends. The CDR3 region is CASSLTSKANTGELFF. Written as DNA, the CDR3 is TGCGCCAGCAGCCTGACCTCTAAGGCGAACACCGGGGAGCTGTTTTTT.

This clone showed up many times. This chain connects TRBV10-2 to TRBJ2-7; D not resolved. CDR1 WSHSY and CDR2 SAAADI come from the germline V gene. This CDR3 spans 12 amino acids. The V end lost 8 bases, the J end lost 2 bases, and 10 bases lay between the germline ends. The CDR3 coding sequence is TGCGCCAGCGGCGCTACGGCCTACGAGCAGTACTTC. Residues: CASGATAYEQYF.

The sample holds a few counts of this clone. The rearrangement uses TRBV5-1 and TRBJ1-2; unclear D gene. CDR3 length: 15 residues. The V end was cut by 0 bases, the J end by 5 bases, with 14 bases between. Germline V gene data show CDR1 as SGHRS and CDR2 as YFSETQ. CDR3 amino acids: CASSLDGQAVYGYTF. The CDR3 DNA is TGCGCCAGCAGCTTGGATGGCCAGGCCGTATATGGCTACACCTTC. Drawing the rest from reference TRBV5-1 and TRBJ1-2, the complete variable domain is KAGVTQTPRYLIKTRGQQVTLSCSPISGHRSVSWYQQTPGQGLQFLFEYFSETQRNKGNFPGRFSGRQFSNSRSEMNVSTLELGDSALYLCASSLDGQAVYGYTFGSGTRLTVV.

This sequence joins TRBV1 and TRBJ1-2; the table assigns TRBD1, which was not confirmed against the DNA. TRBV1 is a documented pseudogene. The CDR3 is 24 amino acids. The CDR3 spells CTSSQAKGGEMGPLPAAYNYGYTF. CDR3 sequence (DNA): TGCACCAGCAGCCAAGCTAAAGGGGGTGAAATGGGGCCCCTACCTGCGGCATATAACTATGGCTACACCTTC.

This clone was seen repeatedly, ten times or more. The identical CDR3 is also encoded by other nucleotide sequences in the sample. The chain couples TRBV29-1 to TRBJ1-3, with D uncertain. Germline V gene data show CDR1 as SQVTM and CDR2 as ANQGSEA. The CDR3 is 13 residues long. Deletions cut 5 bases from V and 1 base from J, with 9 bases between. In DNA, the CDR3 is TGCAGCGTTTGGGGAGTTTCTGGAAACACCATATATTTT. It specifies CSVWGVSGNTIYF.

The V gene is TRBV7-9, the J gene TRBJ2-3; 13 positions match TRBD2. CDR1 and CDR2 from the germline V gene are SEHNR and FQNEAQ (reference sequence). The CDR3 sequence is 16 residues long. The trim removed 4 bases at V and 5 bases at J, leaving 6 bases unmatched. This CDR3 reads CASSSTSGRGGDTQYF. In nucleotides, the CDR3 is TGTGCCAGCAGCTCCACTAGCGGGAGGGGAGGAGATACGCAGTATTTT. Based on the CDR3 plus reference TRBV7-9 and TRBJ2-3, the full variable domain is DTGVSQNPRHKITKRGQNVTFRCDPISEHNRLYWYRQTLGQGPEFLTYFQNEAQLEKSRLLSDRFSAERPKGSFSTLEIQRTEQGDSAMYLCASSSTSGRGGDTQYFGPGTRLTVL.

The chain has TRBV9 and TRBJ2-2; no definite D call. The CDR3 length is 14 residues. Trimming took off 4 bases at V and 3 bases at J, with 10 bases between the two ends. Germline assignment: CDR1 SGDLS and CDR2 YYNGEE. CDR3 DNA sequence: TGTGCCAGCAGCCCTGTGGGCGACACCGGGGAGCTGTTTTTT. Amino acid sequence: CASSPVGDTGELFF.

V usage is TRBV5-3 and J usage is TRBJ1-3; D remains ambiguous. TRBV5-3 is classed as an ORF, of uncertain function. The V end was cut by 4 bases, the J end by 5 bases, with 4 bases between. This CDR3 region has 11 residues. The CDR3 bases are TGTGCCAGAAGCCCACGAAACACCATATATTTT. Its protein is CARSPRNTIYF.

The gene calls are TRBV6-5 and TRBJ2-5, with D uncertain. This CDR3 is 13 amino acids long. Germline V lookup: CDR1 MNHEY, CDR2 SVGAGI. The V gene lost 0 bases and the J gene lost 5 bases, with 7 bases spanning the gap. CDR3 region: CASSYSSTETQYF. CDR3 in DNA: TGTGCCAGCAGTTACTCCTCCACTGAGACCCAGTACTTC.

Ten or more counts support this clone. The V call is TRBV7-9, the J call TRBJ2-3; TRBD2 matches at 11 bases. Germline trimming cut 5 bases from V and 6 bases from J; bases unmatched to any gene: 10. The CDR3 length is 16 residues. Germline assignment: CDR1 SEHNR and CDR2 FQNEAQ (reference sequence). The CDR3 DNA reads TGTGCCAGCAGCACTCCCACTAGCGGGAGCTATGATACGCAGTATTTT. As protein: CASSTPTSGSYDTQYF.

This clone has just a few counts. V is TRBV6-1 and J is TRBJ2-7; the match to TRBD2 covers 8 bases. The CDR3 totals 13 residues. J gave up 5 bases and V 5 bases, and 5 bases lay outside the gene matches. From germline, CDR1 is MNHNS and CDR2 SASEGT. CDR3 protein: CASSSGRANEQYF. CDR3 DNA sequence: TGTGCCAGCAGTAGCGGGAGAGCCAACGAGCAGTACTTC.

V is TRBV19 and J is TRBJ1-5; unclear D gene. The CDR3 loop spans 15 amino acids. V was cut by 2 bases and J by 0 bases, with 8 bases left in between. Germline V gene lookup returns CDR1 LNHDA and CDR2 SQIVND (reference sequence). The CDR3 is CASSILSRSNQPQHF. The CDR3 bases are TGTGCCAGTAGTATACTCAGCCGTAGCAATCAGCCCCAGCATTTT.

The V gene is TRBV29-1, the J gene TRBJ2-7; 8 nucleotides line up with TRBD1. The CDR3 is made up of 12 amino acids. V lost 7 bases and J lost 5; bases outside the gene matches: 7. Germline V gene sequence: CDR1 SQVTM, CDR2 ANQGSEA. The CDR3 nucleotides are TGCAGCGCGACAGGGGACAGACACGAGCAGTACTTC. As protein: CSATGDRHEQYF.

Note on this clone: The junction departs from the called germline gene at one end, perhaps through a read error. The V and J genes are TRBV20-1 and TRBJ1-4, with 7 nucleotides matching TRBD1. Germline lookup yields CDR1 DFQATT and CDR2 SNEGSKA (reference sequence). CDR3 size: 9 residues. CDR3: CSALLTGLF. DNA for the CDR3: TGCAGTGCTCTCCTGACAGGGTTATTT.

As regards this clone: A read error is possible here, since a much larger clone lies one base away. Other nucleotide sequences in the sample specify the same CDR3. The rearrangement links TRBV4-3 to TRBJ2-7; 10 nucleotides match TRBD1. Germline V gene data show CDR1 as LGHNA and CDR2 as YSLEER. V lost 0 bases and J lost 6; bases outside the gene matches: 8. The CDR3 is 16 residues long. CDR3 DNA sequence: TGCGCCAGCAGCCAAGATGCCGGGACAGGGGAGGGCGAGCAGTACTTC. Its translation is CASSQDAGTGEGEQYF.

The sample holds many counts of this clone. This chain links TRBV30 with TRBJ2-7; the match to TRBD1 covers 8 bases. J lost 1 base, V lost 4 bases, and 9 bases had no gene match. Germline assignment: CDR1 GTSNPN and CDR2 SVGIG (reference sequence). The CDR3 is 15 amino acids. CDR3: CAWTPRTGISYEQYF. The CDR3 DNA sequence: TGTGCCTGGACCCCAAGGACAGGGATTTCCTACGAGCAGTACTTC.

The V and J genes are TRBV13 and TRBJ2-2, with D possibly TRBD1 on 5 matching bases. The ends were cut back, 2 bases at V and 7 bases at J, with 17 bases in the middle. Germline values: CDR1 PRHDT, CDR2 FYEKMQ (reference sequence). There are 16 residues in the CDR3. The CDR3 region has the DNA TGTGCCAGCAGCTTACTACCGGTAGGGGCTGGCGGGGAGCTGTTTTTT. Its protein is CASSLLPVGAGGELFF.

There are a few counts of this clone. The rearrangement joins TRBV5-3 to TRBJ1-2; 8 bases agree with TRBD1. TRBV5-3 is recorded as an ORF, its role being uncertain. This CDR3 comprises 16 residues. V shed 4 bases, J shed 3 bases, and the junction held 11 bases outside the gene matches. The DNA of the CDR3 is TGTGCCAGAAGCCCAAAAATAGGACAGGGAGACTATGGCTACACCTTC. Protein: CARSPKIGQGDYGYTF.